This entry is about one T cell receptor beta chain. The entry originates in a study of blood T cell repertoires in COVID-19. In the study overall: The United States, Italy and Spain supplied acute and convalescent COVID-19 samples.

Resolution of symptoms, clearance, or two negative PCRs was present in recovered Cohort 3 donors. The CDR3 is made up of 20 amino acids. CDR1 and CDR2 (germline): SGHDN, FVKESK. The V end was cut by 1 base, the J end by 0 bases, with 22 bases between. Under the authors' procedure: It was from reference gene primer amplification that nucleated cell counts were estimated. Libraries were prepared by immunoSEQ multiplex PCR; TCRdb keeps only in-frame clonotypes and omits some of them. That table furnishes V, J and clone size, whereas the DNA furnished D and trimming. Among around 250,000 clones listed, 70% to 90% were seen once.

This sequence was found in a man between 18 and 35 years old who had recovered from COVID-19. Sequenced input: PBMCs or T cells enriched from blood (not recorded which). V and J are TRBV14 and TRBJ2-1; D remains ambiguous. CDR3 residues: CASSQGAVPAWQSSYNEQFF. The CDR3 DNA sequence: TGTGCCAGCAGCCAAGGTGCGGTACCGGCCTGGCAAAGCTCCTACAATGAGCAGTTCTTC.